This TCR beta chain was retrieved from a study of CD8 T cells in Susac syndrome. RNA amounts of roughly 0.45 to 1 ug underwent reverse transcription with random hexamers. Amplification of TCR beta CDR3 used immunoSEQ multiplex PCR across 54 Vbeta and 13 Jbeta. Each CDR3 protein gets one entry after TCRdb re-called the immunoSEQ multiplex PCR reads with MiXCR. Of about 180,000 distinct CDR3 sequences detected, 85% to 95% appear once; the ten largest clones hold roughly 0.16%. CD8+ and CD4+ T cells taken from blood had their TCR beta sequenced. The TEMRA cells underwent FACS enrichment, while the CD8+ and CD4+ T cells underwent negative isolation. Germline CDR1 is MNHEY and CDR2 is SMNVEV (reference sequence). V lost 3 bases, J lost 6 bases, and 5 bases lay in between. The CDR3 runs 12 residues.

The sequence was collected from a human donor with multiple sclerosis. Sequenced input: CD8+ T cells from PBMCs. The chain is built from TRBV27 and TRBJ2-2; D uncertain. CDR3 residues: CASSLLAGELFF. In DNA form, the CDR3 reads TGTGCCAGCAGTTTGTTGGCCGGGGAGCTGTTTTTT.